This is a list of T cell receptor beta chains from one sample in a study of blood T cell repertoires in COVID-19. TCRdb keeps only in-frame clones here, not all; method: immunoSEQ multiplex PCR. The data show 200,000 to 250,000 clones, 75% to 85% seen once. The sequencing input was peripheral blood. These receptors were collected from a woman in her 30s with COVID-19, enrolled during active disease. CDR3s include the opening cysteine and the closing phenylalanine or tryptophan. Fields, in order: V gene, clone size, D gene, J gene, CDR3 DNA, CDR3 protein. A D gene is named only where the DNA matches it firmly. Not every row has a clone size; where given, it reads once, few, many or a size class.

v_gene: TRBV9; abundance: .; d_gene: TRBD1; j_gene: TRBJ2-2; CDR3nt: TGTGCCAGCAGCCGTACAGGGGTCGCCGGGGAGCTGTTTTTT; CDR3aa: CASSRTGVAGELFF
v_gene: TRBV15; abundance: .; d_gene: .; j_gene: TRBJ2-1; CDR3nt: TGTGCCACCAGCGCACAGGGCGATGAGCAGTTCTTC; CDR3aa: CATSAQGDEQFF
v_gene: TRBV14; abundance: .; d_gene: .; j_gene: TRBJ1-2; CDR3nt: TGTGCCAGCAGCCCCCGGGACACCTACCACTATGGCTACACCTTC; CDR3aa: CASSPRDTYHYGYTF
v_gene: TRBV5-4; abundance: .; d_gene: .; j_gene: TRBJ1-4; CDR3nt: TGTGCCAGCAGCTTGGGGCAGACTAATGAAAAACTGTTTTTT; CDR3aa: CASSLGQTNEKLFF
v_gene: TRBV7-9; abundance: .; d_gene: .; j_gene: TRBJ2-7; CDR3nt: TGTGCCAGCAGCTCAAACACGGGGTTCACCATTGGATACGAGCAGTACTTC; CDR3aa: CASSSNTGFTIGYEQYF
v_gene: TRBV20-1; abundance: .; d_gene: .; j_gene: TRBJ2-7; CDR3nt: TGCAGTGCTAGTTCTAGTTCCGTCGGCGAGCAGTACTTC; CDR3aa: CSASSSSVGEQYF
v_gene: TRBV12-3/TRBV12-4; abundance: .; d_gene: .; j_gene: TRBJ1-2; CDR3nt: TGTGCCAGCAAATCGACAAGGCTTGATGGCTACACCTTC; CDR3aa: CASKSTRLDGYTF
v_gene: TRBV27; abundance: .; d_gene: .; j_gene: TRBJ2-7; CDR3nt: TGTGCCACCAGACCCAATACGGAAATTGCGGGGTTGTACTTC; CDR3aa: CATRPNTEIAGLYF
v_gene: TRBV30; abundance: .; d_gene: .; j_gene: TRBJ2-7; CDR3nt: TGTGCCTGGAGGAGAGCGTCCGAGCAGTACTTC; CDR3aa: CAWRRASEQYF
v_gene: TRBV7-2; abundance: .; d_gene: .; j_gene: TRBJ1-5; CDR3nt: TGTGCCAGCAGCTTAGATTCGGGGGATCAGCCCCAGCATTTT; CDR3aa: CASSLDSGDQPQHF
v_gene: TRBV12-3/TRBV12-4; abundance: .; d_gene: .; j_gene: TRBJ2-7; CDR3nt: TGTGCCAGCAACCTAGGGGGTCCCTACGAGCAGTACTTC; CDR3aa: CASNLGGPYEQYF
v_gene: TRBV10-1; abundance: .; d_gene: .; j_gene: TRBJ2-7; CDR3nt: TGCGCCAGCAGTGAAGGGGCCCGTAACTACGAGCAGTACTTC; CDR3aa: CASSEGARNYEQYF
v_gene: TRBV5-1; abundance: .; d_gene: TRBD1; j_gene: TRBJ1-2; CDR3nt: TGCGCCAGCAGCCCCGGGACAGGGGCGTCTAACTATGGCTACACCTTC; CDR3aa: CASSPGTGASNYGYTF
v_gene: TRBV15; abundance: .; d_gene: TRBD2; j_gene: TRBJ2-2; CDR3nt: TGTGCCACCAGCAGAGAGCTAGCGGGAGCGGGGACCGGGGAGCTGTTTTTT; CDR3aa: CATSRELAGAGTGELFF
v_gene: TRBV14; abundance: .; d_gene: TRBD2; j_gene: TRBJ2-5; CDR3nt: TGTGCCAGCAGCCAAAAGCCGGGACTAGCGGGAGAAAATCTGAGAGAGACCCAGTACTTC; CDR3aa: CASSQKPGLAGENLRETQYF
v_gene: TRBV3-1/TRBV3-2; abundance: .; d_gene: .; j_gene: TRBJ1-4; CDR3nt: TGTGCCAGCAGCCAAGTTGGAGGGTTGCAAGAAAAACTGTTTTTT; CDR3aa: CASSQVGGLQEKLFF
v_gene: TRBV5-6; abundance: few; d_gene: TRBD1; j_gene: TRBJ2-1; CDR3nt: TGTGCCAGCAGCTTGGAGGGGGCAGAGGTTGTCGTCGATGAGCAGTTCTTC; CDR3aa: CASSLEGAEVVVDEQFF
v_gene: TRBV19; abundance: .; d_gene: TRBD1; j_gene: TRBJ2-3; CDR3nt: TGTGCCAGTAGTTCCGGGACAGGGCGGGTGACAGATACGCAGTATTTT; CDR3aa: CASSSGTGRVTDTQYF
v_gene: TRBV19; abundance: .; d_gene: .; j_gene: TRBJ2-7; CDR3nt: TGTGCCAGTAGTTCCACGGGGACACTTGCCTACGAGCAGTACTTC; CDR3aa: CASSSTGTLAYEQYF
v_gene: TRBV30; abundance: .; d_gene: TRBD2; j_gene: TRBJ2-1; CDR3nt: TGTGCCTGGACCCACGGGCTAGCGGGAGGGTATGAGCAGTTCTTC; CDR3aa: CAWTHGLAGGYEQFF
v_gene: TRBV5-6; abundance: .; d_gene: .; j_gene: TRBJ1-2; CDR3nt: TGTGCCAGCAGCGGGGTGAGGGAGAGCCACTATGGCTACACCTTC; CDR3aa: CASSGVRESHYGYTF
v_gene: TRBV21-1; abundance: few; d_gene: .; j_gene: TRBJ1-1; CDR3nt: TGTGCCAGCAGCAAAGTTTCACGTACTCCTCTCATGAACACTGAAGCTTTCTTT; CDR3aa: CASSKVSRTPLMNTEAFF
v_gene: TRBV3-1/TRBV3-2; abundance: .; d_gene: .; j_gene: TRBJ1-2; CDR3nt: TGTGCCAGCAGCCCTCGGACAGATAACTATGGCTACACCTTC; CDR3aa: CASSPRTDNYGYTF
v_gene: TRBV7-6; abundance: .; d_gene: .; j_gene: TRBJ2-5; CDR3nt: TGTGCCAGCAGCCCGGGACAAGAGACCCAGTACTTC; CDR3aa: CASSPGQETQYF
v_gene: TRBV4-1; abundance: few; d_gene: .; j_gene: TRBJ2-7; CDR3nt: TGCGCCAGCAGCCAAGTGAACAGGGACGAGCAGTACTTC; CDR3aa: CASSQVNRDEQYF
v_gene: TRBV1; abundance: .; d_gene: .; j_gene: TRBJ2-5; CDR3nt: TGCACCAGCGGCAACAGGGGGCACGAGACCCAGTACTTC; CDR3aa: CTSGNRGHETQYF
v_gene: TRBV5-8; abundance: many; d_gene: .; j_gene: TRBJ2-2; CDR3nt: TGTGCCAGCACCCATCAATCGACAGTGAACACCGGGGAGCTGTTTTTT; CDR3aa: CASTHQSTVNTGELFF
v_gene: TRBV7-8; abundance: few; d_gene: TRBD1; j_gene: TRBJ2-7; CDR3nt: TGTGCCAGCAGCTTTTTCCGGGACAGAACCTACGAGCAGTACTTC; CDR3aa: CASSFFRDRTYEQYF
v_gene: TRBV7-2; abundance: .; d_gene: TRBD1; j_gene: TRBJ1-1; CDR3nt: TGTGCCAGCAGCAGTGGACAGGGATGGACTGAAGCTTTCTTT; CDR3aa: CASSSGQGWTEAFF
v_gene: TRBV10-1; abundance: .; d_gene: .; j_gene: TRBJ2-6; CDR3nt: TGCGCCAGCAGTGAGTCAGCATTCATTCGCGTCCTGACTTTC; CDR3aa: CASSESAFIRVLTF
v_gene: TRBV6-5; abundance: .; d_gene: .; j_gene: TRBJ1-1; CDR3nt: TGTGCCAGCAGGTCAGGTTTCAACACTGAAGCTTTCTTT; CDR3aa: CASRSGFNTEAFF
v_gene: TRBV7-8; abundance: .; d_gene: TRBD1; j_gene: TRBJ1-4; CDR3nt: TGTGCCAGCAGAAACGACAGGGAGTTGGCTAATGAAAAACTGTTTTTT; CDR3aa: CASRNDRELANEKLFF
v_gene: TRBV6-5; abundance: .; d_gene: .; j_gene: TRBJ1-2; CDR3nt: TGTGCCAGCAGTTACCCCTCAGGTAGCTACACCTTC; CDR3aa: CASSYPSGSYTF
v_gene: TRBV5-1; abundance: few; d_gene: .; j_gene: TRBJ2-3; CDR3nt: TGCGCCAGCAGCACGGGAGACAGATCCCAAGGGGATACGCAGTATTTT; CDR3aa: CASSTGDRSQGDTQYF
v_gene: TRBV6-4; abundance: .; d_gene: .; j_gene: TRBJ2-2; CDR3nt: TGTGCCAGCAGTGACTCTTCCAGTCACAGCGGGGAGCTGTTTTTT; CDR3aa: CASSDSSSHSGELFF
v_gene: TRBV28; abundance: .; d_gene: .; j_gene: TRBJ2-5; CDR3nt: TGTGCCAGCAGTACTGGGAGATTCGGGGGGACCCAGTACTTC; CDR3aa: CASSTGRFGGTQYF
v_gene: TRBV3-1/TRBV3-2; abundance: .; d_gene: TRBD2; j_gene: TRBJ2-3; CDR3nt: TGTGCCAGCAGCCAAGAATGGACTAGCGGGGACCGGTATACTAGCACAGATACGCAGTATTTT; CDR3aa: CASSQEWTSGDRYTSTDTQYF
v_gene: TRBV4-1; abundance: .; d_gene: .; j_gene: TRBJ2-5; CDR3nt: TGCGCCAGCAGCCAATCCGGACTTTTCCAAGAGACCCAGTACTTC; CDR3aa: CASSQSGLFQETQYF
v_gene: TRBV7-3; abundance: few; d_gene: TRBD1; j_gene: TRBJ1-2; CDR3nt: TGTGCCAGCAGCTCTAAGGGACAGGGGGAAGGCTACACCTTC; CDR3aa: CASSSKGQGEGYTF
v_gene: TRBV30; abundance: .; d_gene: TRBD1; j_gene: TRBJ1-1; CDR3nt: TGTGCCTGGGCCGCCGGGACAGCTGAAGCTTTCTTT; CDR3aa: CAWAAGTAEAFF
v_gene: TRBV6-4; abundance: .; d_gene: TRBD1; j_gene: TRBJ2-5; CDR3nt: TGTGCCAGCAGTGAAACCGGGACAGGGGGAGAGACCCAGTACTTC; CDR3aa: CASSETGTGGETQYF
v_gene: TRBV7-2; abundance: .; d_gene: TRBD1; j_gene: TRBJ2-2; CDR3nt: TGTGCCAGCAGCTTAGCGGGTTTGGGGACAGGGATTTCCGGGGAGCTGTTTTTT; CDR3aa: CASSLAGLGTGISGELFF
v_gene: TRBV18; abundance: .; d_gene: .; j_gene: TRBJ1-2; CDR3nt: TGTGCCAGCTCACCCCGAAGCCCTCCGGTCGGCTACACCTTC; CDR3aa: CASSPRSPPVGYTF
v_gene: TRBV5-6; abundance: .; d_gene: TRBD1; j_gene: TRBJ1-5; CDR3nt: TGTGCCAGCAGCTTCGGCAGGGGGCTAGGTAGAGGCAATCAGCCCCAGCATTTT; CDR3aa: CASSFGRGLGRGNQPQHF
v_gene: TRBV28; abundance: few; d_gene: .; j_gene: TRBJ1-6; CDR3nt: TGTGCCAGCGGGAGGGGTCGAAATTCACCCCTCCACTTT; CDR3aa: CASGRGRNSPLHF